This T cell receptor (beta chain) is drawn from a study of blood T cell repertoires in COVID-19. V lost 7 bases to trimming and J lost 3 bases, with 20 bases between them. CDR3 length: 16 residues. Germline-derived CDR1 and CDR2 are MDHEN and SYDVKM. Only one count was recorded for this clone. Generated by immunoSEQ multiplex PCR, the TCRdb table keeps only in-frame clones and is missing some. This table has about 370,000 clones, about 90% appearing once. The specimen was peripheral blood. J is TRBJ2-3 and V is TRBV28; D possibly corresponds to TRBD2 (7 bases). The source is a man between 18 and 29 years old with active or convalescent COVID-19. In DNA form, the CDR3 reads TGTGCCAGCACCTTAGGGGGGGCGCGGAGTACAGATACGCAGTATTTT. It codes for CASTLGGARSTDTQYF.